These T cell receptor beta chains were read from a single sample in a study of human T cells and chemical hapten exposure. TCRdb independently ran MiXCR on the reads; one entry per CDR3 protein. Altogether around 120,000 distinct CDR3 sequences are present, 6.5% to 10% being singletons, with the ten largest covering just over 1.4%. What was sequenced was whole blood. The origin of the receptors is a human donor in good health. Some clones in this sample may be carry-over from other donors' samples. CDR3s leave out the opening cysteine and the closing phenylalanine or tryptophan. Fields, in order: V gene, J gene, CDR3 protein.

TRBV6-1,TRBJ1-3,ASSEAGGAGNTIY
TRBV10-1,TRBJ1-1,ASSAGQGMNTEAF
TRBV29-1,TRBJ2-7,SVRTRYYEQY
TRBV12-3/TRBV12-4,TRBJ1-5,ASSLGTGGGNQPQH
TRBV7-2,TRBJ2-3,ASSLDGRGGGNTQY
TRBV5-1,TRBJ2-3,ASSLRQGTDTQY
TRBV18,TRBJ2-7,ASSPYSYEQY
TRBV19,TRBJ2-2,ASSKDSTGELF
TRBV7-9,TRBJ1-2,ASRAQGTVPGYGYT
TRBV12-3/TRBV12-4,TRBJ2-1,ASSPAGGLRGFNNEQF
TRBV24-1,TRBJ2-1,ATSRDRGGLDEQF
TRBV6-1,TRBJ2-7,ASSADSYEQY
TRBV10-3,TRBJ2-5,AISATESGTETQY
TRBV4-3,TRBJ2-7,ASSQGPARSGGPTL
TRBV25-1,TRBJ2-5,ASSARGYQETQY
TRBV20-1,TRBJ1-5,SARVDKSDSNQPQH
TRBV7-9,TRBJ1-1,ASSPGRGEAF
TRBV20-1,TRBJ2-2,SARRGGLNTGELF
TRBV27,TRBJ2-7,ASSLRSGDRAGYEQY
TRBV7-6,TRBJ2-3,ASSLLAGALDTQY
TRBV5-4,TRBJ2-3,ASSLVTSGSSDTQY
TRBV5-1,TRBJ1-6,ASSLGGTENSPLH
TRBV5-1,TRBJ2-2,ASSSLGGAAGELF
TRBV6-1,TRBJ1-1,ASSEFITGTDTEAF
TRBV20-1,TRBJ2-3,SASLGEVTDTQY
TRBV7-9,TRBJ2-7,ASSLESGSYEQY
TRBV6-5,TRBJ1-6,ASTTGAMSSYNSPLH
TRBV5-6,TRBJ2-5,ASSLVIEQAGTQY
TRBV10-3,TRBJ2-7,AISDPGPQGRTYEQY
TRBV11-1,TRBJ2-1,ASSSNTEYNEQF
TRBV7-3,TRBJ2-1,ASSVGGGSYNEQF
TRBV11-2,TRBJ2-7,ASSLGRTGPSLEQY
TRBV7-2,TRBJ2-7,ASSLQTGGRGEQY
TRBV7-6,TRBJ2-1,ASSFTGASYNEQF
TRBV20-1,TRBJ2-5,SAGPTQY
TRBV4-2,TRBJ2-7,ASSQDPGQGNYEQY
TRBV10-3,TRBJ1-2,AISGVGQGAVGYT
TRBV15,TRBJ2-1,ATSREVTSGSAL
TRBV10-3,TRBJ2-3,AISGAKSGGTDTQY
TRBV27,TRBJ1-1,ASSLVGAGPNTEAF
TRBV3-1,TRBJ1-2,ASSQEEGAGYT